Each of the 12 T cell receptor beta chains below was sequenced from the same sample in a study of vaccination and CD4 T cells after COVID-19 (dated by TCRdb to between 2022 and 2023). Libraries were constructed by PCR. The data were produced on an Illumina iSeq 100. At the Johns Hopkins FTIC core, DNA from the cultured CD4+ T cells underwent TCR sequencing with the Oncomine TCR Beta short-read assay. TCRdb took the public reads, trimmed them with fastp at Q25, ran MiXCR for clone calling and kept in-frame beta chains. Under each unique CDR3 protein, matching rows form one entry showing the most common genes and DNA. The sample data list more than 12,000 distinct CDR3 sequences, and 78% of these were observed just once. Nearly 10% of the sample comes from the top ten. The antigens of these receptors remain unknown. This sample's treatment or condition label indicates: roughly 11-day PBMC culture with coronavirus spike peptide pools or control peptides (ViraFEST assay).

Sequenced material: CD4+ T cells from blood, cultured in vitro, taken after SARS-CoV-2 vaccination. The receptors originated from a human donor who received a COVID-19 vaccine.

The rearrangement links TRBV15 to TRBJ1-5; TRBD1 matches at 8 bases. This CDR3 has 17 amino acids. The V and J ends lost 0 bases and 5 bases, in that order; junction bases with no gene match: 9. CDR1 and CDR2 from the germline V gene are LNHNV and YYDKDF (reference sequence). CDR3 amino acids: CATSREDAGQGDQPQHF. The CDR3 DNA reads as TGTGCCACCAGCAGAGAAGATGCCGGACAGGGCGATCAGCCCCAGCATTTT.

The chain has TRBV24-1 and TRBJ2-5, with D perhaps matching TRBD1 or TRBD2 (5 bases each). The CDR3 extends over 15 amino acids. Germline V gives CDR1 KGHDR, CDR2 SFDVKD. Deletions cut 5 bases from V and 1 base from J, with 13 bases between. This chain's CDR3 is CATSGGSPPQETQYF. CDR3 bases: TGTGCCACCAGTGGGGGGTCGCCGCCCCAAGAGACCCAGTACTTC.

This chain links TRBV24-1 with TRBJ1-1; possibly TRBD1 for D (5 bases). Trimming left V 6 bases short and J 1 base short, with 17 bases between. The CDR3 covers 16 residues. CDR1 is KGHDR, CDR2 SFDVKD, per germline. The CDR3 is CATSRSGFGGNTEAFF. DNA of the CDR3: TGTGCCACCAGTAGATCAGGATTCGGGGGGAACACTGAAGCTTTCTTT.

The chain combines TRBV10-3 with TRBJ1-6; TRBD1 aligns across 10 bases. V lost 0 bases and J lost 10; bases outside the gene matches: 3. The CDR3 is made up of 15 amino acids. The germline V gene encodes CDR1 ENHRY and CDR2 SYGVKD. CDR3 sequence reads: CAISESGTGESPLHF. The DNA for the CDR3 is TGTGCCATCAGTGAGTCTGGGACAGGGGAATCACCCCTCCACTTT.

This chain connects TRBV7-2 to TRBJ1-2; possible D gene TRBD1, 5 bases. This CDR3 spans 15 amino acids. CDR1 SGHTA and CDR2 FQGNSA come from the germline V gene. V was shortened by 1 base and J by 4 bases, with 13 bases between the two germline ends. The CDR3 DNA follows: TGTGCCAGCAGCTTAGAGAGACGGACATCCTATGGCTACACCTTC. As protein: CASSLERRTSYGYTF.

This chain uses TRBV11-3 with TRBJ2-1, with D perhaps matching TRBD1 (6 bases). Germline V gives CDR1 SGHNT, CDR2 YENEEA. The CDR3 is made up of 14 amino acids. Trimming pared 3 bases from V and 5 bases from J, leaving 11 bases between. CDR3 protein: CASSFRGGNNEQFF. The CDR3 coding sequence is TGTGCCAGCAGCTTCAGGGGCGGTAACAATGAGCAGTTCTTC. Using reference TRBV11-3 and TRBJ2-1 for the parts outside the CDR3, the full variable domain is EAGVVQSPRYKIIEKKQPVAFWCNPISGHNTLYWYLQNLGQGPELLIRYENEEAVDDSQLPKDRFSAERLKGVDSTLKIQPAELGDSAVYLCASSFRGGNNEQFFGPGTRLTVL.

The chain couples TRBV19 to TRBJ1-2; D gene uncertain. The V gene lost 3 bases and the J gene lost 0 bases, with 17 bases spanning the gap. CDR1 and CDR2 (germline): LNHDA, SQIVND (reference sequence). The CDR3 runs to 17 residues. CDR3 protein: CASSIGRARPANYGYTF. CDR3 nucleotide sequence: TGTGCCAGTAGTATCGGCAGAGCCCGACCGGCTAACTATGGCTACACCTTC.

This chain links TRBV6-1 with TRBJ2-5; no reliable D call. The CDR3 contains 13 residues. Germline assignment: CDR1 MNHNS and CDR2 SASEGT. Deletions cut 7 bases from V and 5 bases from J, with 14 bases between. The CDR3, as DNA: TGTGCCAGCACCCGACGGGCGGCGGAGACCCAGTACTTC. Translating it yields CASTRRAAETQYF.

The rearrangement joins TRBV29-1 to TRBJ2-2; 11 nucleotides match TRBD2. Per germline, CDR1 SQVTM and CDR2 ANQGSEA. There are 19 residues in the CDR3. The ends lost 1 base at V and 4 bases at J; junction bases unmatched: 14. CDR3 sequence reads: CSVEGGGRSGGAGTGELFF. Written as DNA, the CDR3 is TGCAGCGTTGAAGGTGGCGGACGTAGCGGGGGGGCGGGCACCGGGGAGCTGTTTTTT.

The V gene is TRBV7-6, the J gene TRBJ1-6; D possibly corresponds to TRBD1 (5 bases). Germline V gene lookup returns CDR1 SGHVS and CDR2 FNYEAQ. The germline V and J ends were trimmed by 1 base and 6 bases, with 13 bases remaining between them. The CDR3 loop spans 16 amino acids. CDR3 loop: CASSLGFDRRNSPLHF. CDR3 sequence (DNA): TGTGCCAGCAGCTTAGGTTTCGACAGACGTAATTCACCCCTCCACTTT.

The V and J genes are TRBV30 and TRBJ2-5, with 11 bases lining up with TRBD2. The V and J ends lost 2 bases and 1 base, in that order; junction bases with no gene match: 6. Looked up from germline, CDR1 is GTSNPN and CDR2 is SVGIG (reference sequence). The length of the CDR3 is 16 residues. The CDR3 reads CAWSWRTSGSQETQYF. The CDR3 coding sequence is TGTGCCTGGAGTTGGCGGACTAGCGGGTCCCAAGAGACCCAGTACTTC.

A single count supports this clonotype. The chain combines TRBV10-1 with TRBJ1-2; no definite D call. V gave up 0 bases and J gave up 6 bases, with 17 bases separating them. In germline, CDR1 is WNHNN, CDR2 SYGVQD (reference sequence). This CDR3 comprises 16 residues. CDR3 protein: CASSESLAGGMDGYTF. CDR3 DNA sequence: TGCGCCAGCAGTGAGTCGTTGGCCGGAGGAATGGATGGCTACACCTTC.